Below are 24 T cell receptor beta chains sequenced from a single sample in a study of blood T cell repertoires in COVID-19 (dated by TCRdb to between 2020 and 2021). The method was the immunoSEQ multiplex PCR assay. TCRdb retrieved this table from immuneACCESS and kept in-frame rearrangements only. Not all clones are present; in checked studies, unresolved V genes account for under half, and no reason is known for the remainder. The sample data list approximately 210,000 clones, and roughly four fifths of these were observed just once. Roughly 2.7% of the sample lies in the top ten. Sequenced material: peripheral blood. These TCRs come from a woman in her 40s with active or convalescent COVID-19.

The chain uses TRBV30 and TRBJ2-5, with 8 bases matching TRBD2. The CDR3 totals 14 residues. The trim removed 2 bases at V and 3 bases at J, leaving 5 bases unmatched. CDR1 and CDR2 from the germline V gene are GTSNPN and SVGIG (reference sequence). CDR3 nucleotide sequence: TGTGCCTGGAGTCCGGGACTAGGTGAAGAGACCCAGTACTTC. Amino acids: CAWSPGLGEETQYF.

The J gene is TRBJ2-1, the V gene TRBV11-3, with D hard to call. V lost 2 bases to trimming and J lost 5 bases, with 13 bases between them. CDR1 SGHNT and CDR2 YENEEA come from the germline V gene. This CDR3 spans 15 amino acids. Here the CDR3 reads CASSLSPAAHNEQFF. CDR3 nucleotide sequence: TGTGCCAGCAGCTTATCGCCCGCGGCCCACAATGAGCAGTTCTTC.

The chain uses TRBV5-1 and TRBJ2-1; 8 positions agree with TRBD2. Losses at the gene ends were 4 bases for V and 3 bases for J; bases not matched to a gene: 0. Looked up from germline, CDR1 is SGHRS and CDR2 is YFSETQ. This CDR3 region has 13 residues. CDR3 residues: CASSGTSYNEQFF. The CDR3 DNA is TGCGCCAGCAGCGGGACTAGCTACAATGAGCAGTTCTTC.

The genes are TRBV5-5 and TRBJ2-5; D is perhaps TRBD1 (5 bases). Germline loops: CDR1 SGHKS, CDR2 YYEKEE (reference sequence). The CDR3 totals 12 residues. With 4 bases removed from V and 2 bases from J, the gap between germline ends came to 6 bases. The CDR3 protein is CASSRTQETQYF. The CDR3 bases are TGTGCCAGCAGCCGGACACAAGAGACCCAGTACTTC.

This chain joins TRBV11-3 and TRBJ2-7; the D gene is possibly TRBD1 (6 bases). Germline V gives CDR1 SGHNT, CDR2 YENEEA. V shed 1 base and J shed 7 bases, with 14 bases lying between them. This CDR3 contains 14 residues. Here the CDR3 reads CASSLGTVDREQYF. In DNA, the CDR3 is TGTGCCAGCAGCTTAGGGACAGTAGATCGGGAGCAGTACTTC.

The rearrangement joins TRBV28 to TRBJ2-1; 10 positions agree with TRBD2. The germline V gene has CDR1 MDHEN and CDR2 SYDVKM. V was clipped by 7 bases and J by 6 bases; unmatched bases: 12. CDR3 length: 16 residues. CDR3 nucleotides: TGTGCCAGCATCACGCCGGGACTAGCGTCGTTCAATGAGCAGTTCTTC. It yields the protein CASITPGLASFNEQFF. The complete variable domain, with remaining parts taken from reference TRBV28 and TRBJ2-1, reads DVKVTQSSRYLVKRTGEKVFLECVQDMDHENMFWYRQDPGLGLRLIYFSYDVKMKEKGDIPEGYSVSREKKERFSLILESASTNQTSMYLCASITPGLASFNEQFFGPGTRLTVL.

J is TRBJ1-4 and V is TRBV7-8; the match to TRBD1 covers 10 bases. The CDR3 sequence is 15 residues long. With 1 base clipped from V and 8 bases from J, the junction kept 4 bases outside the gene matches. The germline V gene has CDR1 SGHVS and CDR2 FQNEAQ. This CDR3 reads CASSLGGQGHEKLFF. CDR3 bases: TGTGCCAGCAGCTTAGGGGGACAGGGGCACGAAAAACTGTTTTTT.

Only one count was recorded for this clone. The chain carries TRBV9 and TRBJ1-1; no clear D. The germline V gene has CDR1 SGDLS and CDR2 YYNGEE. The CDR3 contains 12 residues. V shed 2 bases and J shed 6 bases, with 8 bases lying between them. CDR3 sequence (DNA): TGTGCCAGCAGCGTTCCTCCCGCTGAAGCTTTCTTT. This codes for CASSVPPAEAFF.

The chain joins TRBV5-1 to TRBJ2-7, with 8 positions matching TRBD1. CDR1 and CDR2 from the germline V gene are SGHRS and YFSETQ. J lost 2 bases, V lost 0 bases, and 1 base had no gene match. This CDR3 is 14 amino acids long. The CDR3 region is CASSLGTGTYEQYF. As DNA, the CDR3 is TGCGCCAGCAGCTTGGGGACAGGGACCTACGAGCAGTACTTC.

The V gene is TRBV6-5, the J gene TRBJ2-4; 7 nucleotides agree with TRBD1. The J segment lost 8 bases and the V segment lost 5 bases, leaving 9 bases of the junction unmatched. The germline V gene encodes CDR1 MNHEY and CDR2 SVGAGI. The CDR3 contains 14 residues. The CDR3 DNA follows: TGTGCCAGCAGTCCCCGACAGGGAGCGGACATTCAGTACTTC. Encoded protein: CASSPRQGADIQYF.

The chain combines TRBV19 with TRBJ1-4; D ambiguous. The ends were cut back, 7 bases at V and 0 bases at J, with 12 bases in the middle. The CDR3 spans 15 residues. The germline gives CDR1 LNHDA, CDR2 SQIVND (reference sequence). CDR3 DNA sequence: TGTGCCAGTACGTTTCAGGTTGCAACTAATGAAAAACTGTTTTTT. Amino acid sequence: CASTFQVATNEKLFF.

The J gene is TRBJ2-5, the V gene TRBV6-5; D may be TRBD2 (6 bases). The CDR3 totals 14 residues. CDR1 and CDR2 (germline): MNHEY, SVGAGI. V was cut by 4 bases and J by 2 bases, with 11 bases left in between. CDR3 residues: CASSLGGPQETQYF. For the CDR3, the DNA is TGTGCCAGCAGTTTGGGGGGACCTCAAGAGACCCAGTACTTC.

This clone showed up just once. The chain links TRBV28 to TRBJ2-1, with a weak D call TRBD2 (5 bases). The CDR3 extends over 12 amino acids. Germline V gene lookup returns CDR1 MDHEN and CDR2 SYDVKM. Trimming removed 6 bases from V and 9 bases from J, with 12 bases in between. The CDR3 loop reads CASRTRGGEQFF. In DNA, the CDR3 is TGTGCCAGCAGAACCCGGGGTGGTGAGCAGTTCTTC.

This clone was seen ten or more times. V usage is TRBV6-5 and J usage is TRBJ1-1; 8 bases are a match to TRBD1. With 6 bases clipped from V and 4 bases from J, the junction kept 4 bases outside the gene matches. CDR3 size: 13 residues. The germline gives CDR1 MNHEY, CDR2 SVGAGI. The CDR3 loop is CASSWTGITEAFF. The CDR3 bases are TGTGCCAGCAGCTGGACAGGGATCACTGAAGCTTTCTTT.

The V and J genes are TRBV25-1 and TRBJ1-5; 9 bases fit TRBD1. The CDR3 has 13 amino acids. From germline, CDR1 is MGHDK and CDR2 SYGVNS. V was pared by 9 bases and J by 1 base, with 1 base of the junction left unmatched. DNA for the CDR3: TGTGCCAGTGGACAGGGGAGCAATCAGCCCCAGCATTTT. Residues: CASGQGSNQPQHF.

This chain uses TRBV7-3 with TRBJ2-2; 9 bases line up with TRBD2. V lost 1 base, J lost 8 bases, and 5 bases stayed unmatched. CDR3 length equals 15 residues. Germline lookup yields CDR1 SGHTA and CDR2 FQGTGA. CDR3 nucleotides: TGTGCCAGCAGCTTAAGGGACCTAGCGGGAGGGGAGCTGTTTTTT. This sequence encodes CASSLRDLAGGELFF. The full variable domain, with the rest looked up from reference TRBV7-3 and TRBJ2-2, is GAGVSQTPSNKVTEKGKYVELRCDPISGHTALYWYRQSLGQGPEFLIYFQGTGAADDSGLPNDRFFAVRPEGSVSTLKIQRTERGDSAVYLCASSLRDLAGGELFFGEGSRLTVL.

This clone occurred once. This chain joins TRBV24-1 and TRBJ2-5, with TRBD2 as a possible D gene (5 bases). Per germline, CDR1 KGHDR and CDR2 SFDVKD. V was cut by 4 bases and J by 4 bases, with 12 bases left in between. CDR3 size: 14 residues. CDR3 loop: CATSDTPGGETQYF. The CDR3 bases are TGTGCCACCAGTGACACCCCCGGAGGAGAGACCCAGTACTTC.

This clone was recorded only once. The J gene is TRBJ1-6, the V gene TRBV28; TRBD1 might be the D (6 bases). Germline CDR1 reads MDHEN; CDR2 reads SYDVKM. The ends were cut back, 5 bases at V and 9 bases at J, with 14 bases in the middle. The length of the CDR3 is 14 residues. Written as DNA, the CDR3 is TGTGCCAGCAGTACTAACAGGGCCGGTTCACCCCTCCACTTT. This gives the protein CASSTNRAGSPLHF.

Here the CDR3 DNA reads TGCGCCAGCAGTGAGTCGGGCAGTGCTGAAGCTTTCTTT. It encodes CASSESGSAEAFF. The chain joins TRBV10-1 to TRBJ1-1; D is uncertain. Per germline, CDR1 WNHNN and CDR2 SYGVQD (reference sequence). The V end was cut by 0 bases, the J end by 6 bases, with 8 bases between. The CDR3 runs to 13 residues.

The chain joins TRBV19 to TRBJ2-7; TRBD2 agrees at 9 bases. The CDR3 is made up of 14 amino acids. Per germline, CDR1 LNHDA and CDR2 SQIVND (reference sequence). V was pared by 5 bases and J by 0 bases, with 2 bases of the junction left unmatched. The CDR3 region is CASSPSGVSYEQYF. The CDR3 coding sequence is TGTGCCAGTAGTCCTAGCGGGGTCTCCTACGAGCAGTACTTC. The variable domain in full, with the rest retrieved from reference TRBV19 and TRBJ2-7, is DGGITQSPKYLFRKEGQNVTLSCEQNLNHDAMYWYRQDPGQGLRLIYYSQIVNDFQKGDIAEGYSVSREKKESFPLTVTSAQKNPTAFYLCASSPSGVSYEQYFGPGTRLTVT.

V and J are TRBV25-1 and TRBJ2-3; D is unclear. V dropped 8 bases and J dropped 2 bases, with 14 bases sitting between them. Germline CDR1 reads MGHDK; CDR2 reads SYGVNS. This CDR3 spans 14 amino acids. The CDR3 nucleotides read TGTGCCAGCTCCCCGCGACATATCACAGATACGCAGTATTTT. Translated, it gives CASSPRHITDTQYF.

The chain is built from TRBV14 and TRBJ1-2; possibly TRBD1 for D (5 bases). Germline V CDR1 and CDR2: SGHDN, FVKESK. The CDR3 consists of 15 residues. The germline V and J ends were trimmed by 1 base and 7 bases, with 16 bases remaining between them. Here the CDR3 reads CASSQGSLQAAGYTF. The CDR3 nucleotides are TGTGCCAGCAGCCAAGGGAGTTTACAGGCGGCTGGCTACACCTTC. Based on the CDR3 plus reference TRBV14 and TRBJ1-2, the full variable domain is EAGVTQFPSHSVIEKGQTVTLRCDPISGHDNLYWYRRVMGKEIKFLLHFVKESKQDESGMPNNRFLAERTGGTYSTLKVQPAELEDSGVYFCASSQGSLQAAGYTFGSGTRLTVV.

The V call is TRBV18, the J call TRBJ1-5; 7 nucleotides align to TRBD1. Per germline, CDR1 KGHSH and CDR2 LQKENI. This CDR3 is 15 amino acids long. The J segment lost 7 bases and the V segment lost 3 bases, leaving 9 bases of the junction unmatched. In DNA form, the CDR3 reads TGTGCCAGCTCACCGGGACAGAGCCTTAGCCAGCCCCAGCATTTT. Translated: CASSPGQSLSQPQHF. The entire variable domain, with the rest obtained from reference TRBV18 and TRBJ1-5, is as follows: NAGVMQNPRHLVRRRGQEARLRCSPMKGHSHVYWYRQLPEEGLKFMVYLQKENIIDESGMPKERFSAEFPKEGPSILRIQQVVRGDSAAYFCASSPGQSLSQPQHFGDGTRLSIL.

This chain links TRBV10-3 with TRBJ2-1; unclear D gene. This CDR3 is 16 amino acids long. The V gene's germline CDR1 is ENHRY and CDR2 SYGVKD. V shed 0 bases and J shed 5 bases, with 14 bases lying between them. CDR3 nucleotides: TGTGCCATCAGTGAGTCTATCACCCTAGACGACAATGAGCAGTTCTTC. Translation gives CAISESITLDDNEQFF.